This is a list of T cell receptor beta chains from one sample in a study of T-cell reconstitution after alpha-beta-depleted transplantation in children. MiXCR was run by TCRdb on the PCR reads, yielding one entry per CDR3 protein. This repertoire shows fewer than 550,000 distinct CDR3 sequences, about 10% found once; its top ten account for 14%. The sequencing here drew on PBMCs, mostly from graft donor cells, taken 180 days after TCRalphabeta/CD19-depleted stem cell transplant. The receptors shown here come from a female patient under 10 years old who had a stem cell transplant for aplastic anemia, so the T cells may come from the graft donor. Both conserved end residues are part of each CDR3. Each record gives: D gene, CDR3 length, clone size, V gene, J gene, CDR3 protein, CDR3 DNA. A D gene is named only where the DNA matches it firmly. Expanded clones are given a class, and other clones once, few, many or no size at all.

NA	13	few	TRBV24-1	TRBJ2-5	CATSDMDRETQYF	TGTGCCACCAGTGATATGGACAGAGAGACCCAGTACTTC
TRBD2	12	many	TRBV12-3/TRBV12-4	TRBJ2-1	CASSSSRGGGVF	TGTGCCAGCAGTTCCTCTCGCGGGGGGGGCGTCTTC
NA	14	few	TRBV6-5	TRBJ2-1	CASSYSKSYNEQFF	TGTGCCAGCAGTTACTCGAAGAGCTACAATGAGCAGTTCTTC
NA	11	few	TRBV20-1	TRBJ2-7	CSARENYEQYF	TGCAGTGCTAGAGAGAATTACGAGCAGTACTTC
TRBD1	18	few	TRBV5-1	TRBJ2-7	CASSLAGYWTGGPYEQYF	TGCGCCAGCAGCTTGGCCGGTTACTGGACAGGGGGCCCCTACGAGCAGTACTTC
TRBD1	15	NA	TRBV28	TRBJ1-2	CASSLLFRTGNGYTF	TGTGCCAGCAGTTTGCTCTTTAGGACAGGGAATGGCTACACCTTC
NA	14	few	TRBV7-8	TRBJ2-7	CASSCWGEIDEQYF	TGTGCCAGCAGCTGCTGGGGGGAGATAGACGAGCAGTACTTC
TRBD2	15	few	TRBV18	TRBJ2-1	CASSPGREDYNEQFF	TGTGCCAGCTCACCAGGGCGGGAGGACTACAATGAGCAGTTCTTC
TRBD2	15	NA	TRBV7-2	TRBJ2-7	CASSSLGLASNEQYF	TGTGCCAGCAGTTCTCTGGGACTAGCCTCCAACGAGCAGTACTTC
NA	16	NA	TRBV27	TRBJ1-1	CASSAAGVVGSTEAFF	TGTGCCAGCAGTGCCGCAGGGGTCGTCGGGAGCACTGAAGCTTTCTTT
NA	13	NA	TRBV28	TRBJ1-2	CASSLGTVRGYTF	TGTGCCAGCAGTTTAGGCACAGTTAGGGGCTACACCTTC
NA	14	NA	TRBV7-2	TRBJ2-1	CASSLARTHNEQFF	TGTGCCAGCAGCTTAGCACGGACGCACAATGAGCAGTTCTTC
TRBD1	16	NA	TRBV18	TRBJ1-5	CASSPWDRGGSQPQHF	TGTGCCAGCTCACCCTGGGACAGGGGGGGAAGTCAGCCCCAGCATTTT
TRBD2	16	once	TRBV5-1	TRBJ2-1	CASSLRREGSYNEQFF	TGCGCCAGCAGCTTAAGGCGGGAGGGATCCTACAATGAGCAGTTCTTC
NA	11	NA	TRBV7-2	TRBJ1-2	CASSSRDGYTF	TGTGCCAGCAGCTCCAGGGACGGCTACACCTTC
NA	14	NA	TRBV4-2	TRBJ2-1	CASSQEATYNEQFF	TGTGCCAGCAGCCAAGAAGCCACCTACAATGAGCAGTTCTTC
NA	15	many	TRBV9	TRBJ2-7	CASSPRVGQPHEQYF	TGTGCCAGCAGCCCCCGGGTAGGGCAACCCCACGAGCAGTACTTC
TRBD1	17	NA	TRBV28	TRBJ1-4	CASSQPGQGVTNEKLFF	TGTGCCAGCAGTCAACCGGGACAGGGGGTGACTAATGAAAAACTGTTTTTT
TRBD1	13	NA	TRBV28	TRBJ1-5	CASSRGILRPQHF	TGTGCCAGCTCCAGGGGGATCCTTCGGCCCCAGCATTTT
TRBD2	19	few	TRBV20-1	TRBJ2-1	CSAWSGTSLQALAYNEQFF	TGCAGTGCTTGGTCCGGGACTAGCCTCCAAGCCCTAGCCTACAATGAGCAGTTCTTC
TRBD1	14	NA	TRBV6-2/TRBV6-3	TRBJ1-4	CASSWGQSNEKLFF	TGTGCCAGCAGTTGGGGACAGTCCAATGAAAAACTGTTTTTT
TRBD1	14	NA	TRBV5-1	TRBJ2-3	CASSSGQPQMTQYF	TGCGCCAGCAGCTCGGGACAGCCACAGATGACGCAGTATTTT
NA	11	NA	TRBV7-9	TRBJ2-1	CASSSIWEQFF	TGTGCCAGCAGCTCCATTTGGGAGCAGTTCTTC
TRBD1	18	NA	TRBV20-1	TRBJ2-2	CSARDHRQGVLGTGELFF	TGCAGTGCTAGAGATCACCGACAGGGTGTATTGGGGACCGGGGAGCTGTTTTTT
NA	15	few	TRBV6-5	TRBJ2-2	CASSRPTASTGELFF	TGTGCCAGCAGTCGGCCTACGGCAAGCACCGGGGAGCTGTTTTTT
NA	16	many	TRBV5-1	TRBJ2-3	CASSLRGRARIDTQYF	TGCGCCAGCAGCTTGAGGGGGAGGGCCAGGATAGATACGCAGTATTTT
NA	13	few	TRBV7-8	TRBJ2-3	CASSSAAIVEPYF	TGTGCCAGCAGCTCGGCCGCAATCGTTGAGCCGTATTTT
NA	16	NA	TRBV6-1	TRBJ2-5	CASSPHGEALEETQYF	TGTGCCAGCAGTCCCCATGGGGAGGCATTGGAAGAGACCCAGTACTTC